The 24 T cell receptor beta chains listed next were all sequenced from one sample in a study of cytomegalovirus exposure and HLA in healthy donors. PCR involved 60 Vbeta and 13 Jbeta primers. The repertoire was sequenced with immunoSEQ multiplex PCR; TCRdb's copy has only in-frame clones and lacks some. Of over 60,000 clones listed, roughly three quarters are singletons. Material for sequencing was PBMCs. The source of these receptors is a man between 18 and 29 years old in good health and CMV-seronegative.

This chain connects TRBV4-2 to TRBJ1-6; D not certain. Germline V lookup: CDR1 LGHNA, CDR2 YNFKEQ. The CDR3 has 15 amino acids. Trimming stripped 0 bases from V and 5 bases from J, with 8 bases between. CDR3 amino acids: CASSQDSMDNSPLHF. CDR3 DNA sequence: TGTGCCAGCAGCCAAGATAGCATGGATAATTCACCCCTCCACTTT.

This clone was seen just once. This chain uses TRBV28 with TRBJ1-1; the D gene is possibly TRBD1 (6 bases). Looked up from germline, CDR1 is MDHEN and CDR2 is SYDVKM. The CDR3 is 14 amino acids. V lost 6 bases and J lost 7, with 18 bases in between. The CDR3 region is CASRSIEQGFEAFF. The CDR3 DNA reads as TGTGCCAGCAGGTCAATCGAACAGGGCTTTGAAGCTTTCTTT.

This clone occurred once. This chain connects TRBV19 to TRBJ1-1; D not certain. V was pared by 5 bases and J by 1 base, with 11 bases between. The CDR3 length is 14 residues. CDR1 is LNHDA, CDR2 SQIVND, per germline (reference sequence). CDR3 sequence reads: CASSDRVANTEAFF. In nucleotides, the CDR3 is TGTGCCAGTAGTGATCGGGTTGCGAACACTGAAGCTTTCTTT.

V gene TRBV5-1 combines with J gene TRBJ2-7; tentatively, D is TRBD1 (6 bases). Germline CDR1 and CDR2: SGHRS and YFSETQ. Trimming removed 2 bases from V and 2 bases from J, with 11 bases in between. This CDR3 has 14 amino acids. The CDR3 coding sequence is TGCGCCAGCAGCTTTACAGGGAACACCTACGAGCAGTACTTC. Protein: CASSFTGNTYEQYF.

The J gene is TRBJ1-5, the V gene TRBV5-6, with 9 nucleotides matching TRBD1. The trim removed 2 bases at V and 2 bases at J, leaving 5 bases unmatched. CDR1 is SGHDT and CDR2 is YYEEEE in the germline V gene. The CDR3 length is 16 residues. CDR3 loop: CASSFGGQGGNQPQHF. The DNA for the CDR3 is TGTGCCAGCAGCTTTGGGGGACAGGGCGGCAATCAGCCCCAGCATTTT. The entire variable domain, with the rest obtained from reference TRBV5-6 and TRBJ1-5, is as follows: DAGVTQSPTHLIKTRGQQVTLRCSPKSGHDTVSWYQQALGQGPQFIFQYYEEEERQRGNFPDRFSGHQFPNYSSELNVNALLLGDSALYLCASSFGGQGGNQPQHFGDGTRLSIL.

The J gene is TRBJ2-5, the V gene TRBV5-1; 9 bases are shared with TRBD2. The end of the DNA aligns better with TRBJ2-7, so the J call may be wrong. The CDR3 runs to 16 residues. Germline-derived CDR1 and CDR2 are SGHRS and YFSETQ. This chain's CDR3 is CASSLGAAGGSYEQYF. Written as DNA, the CDR3 is TGCGCCAGCAGCTTGGGAGCGGCGGGGGGGAGCTACGAGCAGTACTTC.

The gene calls are TRBV6-4 and TRBJ2-2, with 9 bases matching TRBD1. Trimming removed 6 bases from V and 4 bases from J; junction bases left unmatched: 3. CDR3 length equals 14 residues. Germline CDR1 is MRHNA and CDR2 is SNTAGT. This CDR3 reads CASRETGGTGELFF. CDR3 nucleotide sequence: TGTGCCAGCAGGGAGACAGGGGGCACCGGGGAGCTGTTTTTT.

The rearrangement links TRBV10-3 to TRBJ2-5, with D unresolved. V was cut by 3 bases and J by 1 base, with 6 bases left in between. Germline values: CDR1 ENHRY, CDR2 SYGVKD. The CDR3 is 13 residues long. As DNA, the CDR3 is TGTGCCATCAGTGACCCAGTCCAAGAGACCCAGTACTTC. This translates into CAISDPVQETQYF.

The chain couples TRBV5-1 to TRBJ2-7, with a tentative D call TRBD2 (6 bases). The germline gives CDR1 SGHRS, CDR2 YFSETQ. V was cut by 5 bases and J by 6 bases, with 15 bases left in between. This CDR3 region has 13 residues. CDR3 amino acids: CASRPGGDGEQYF. The DNA for the CDR3 is TGCGCCAGCAGACCGGGCGGGGATGGCGAGCAGTACTTC.

J is TRBJ2-2 and V is TRBV19, with 8 bases that match TRBD1. CDR3 length equals 14 residues. Germline V CDR1 and CDR2: LNHDA, SQIVND (reference sequence). Germline trimming cut 6 bases from V and 7 bases from J; bases unmatched to any gene: 7. The CDR3 loop is CASRDRGDIGELFF. CDR3 sequence (DNA): TGTGCCAGTAGAGACAGGGGCGACATCGGGGAGCTGTTTTTT.

The chain combines TRBV5-4 with TRBJ2-7; TRBD2 agrees at 7 bases. Trimming removed 3 bases from V and 3 bases from J; junction bases left unmatched: 12. The CDR3 totals 16 residues. Germline-derived CDR1 and CDR2 are SGHNT and YYREEE (reference sequence). In DNA form, the CDR3 reads TGTGCCAGCAGCTCGGGCCCGACAGCGGGAAACTACGAGCAGTACTTC. Translating gives CASSSGPTAGNYEQYF.

The chain is built from TRBV28 and TRBJ2-1; 11 bases are a match to TRBD1. Germline CDR1 MDHEN, CDR2 SYDVKM. J was trimmed by 6 bases and V by 5 bases; bases with no gene match: 12. The CDR3 has 17 amino acids. The CDR3 DNA follows: TGTGCCAGCAGTCTCGGGGGTGTGGGACAGGGGGTCAATGAGCAGTTCTTC. Translated: CASSLGGVGQGVNEQFF.

This clone has more than one count but fewer than ten. The chain carries TRBV10-3 and TRBJ1-2; D gene uncertain. Germline V gives CDR1 ENHRY, CDR2 SYGVKD. V was clipped by 0 bases and J by 6 bases, with 14 bases between them. The CDR3 consists of 15 residues. The CDR3 DNA follows: TGTGCCATCAGTGAGTCGGTCCGGGGTAGCGATGGCTACACCTTC. Translation gives CAISESVRGSDGYTF.

V is TRBV27 and J is TRBJ2-1; 8 nucleotides line up with TRBD1. Germline CDR1 reads MNHEY; CDR2 reads SMNVEV (reference sequence). This CDR3 comprises 14 residues. V gave up 5 bases and J gave up 5 bases; unmatched junction bases: 5. The CDR3 coding sequence is TGTGCCAGCAGTAGACAGGACAGGGACAATGAGCAGTTCTTC. Residues: CASSRQDRDNEQFF.

With respect to this clone: One junction end does not reproduce the germline sequence, and a read error may be involved. The CDR3, as DNA: TGCGCCAGCAGCCCTGGGACAGATACGATGAACACTGAAGCTCTCTTT. Residues: CASSPGTDTMNTEALF. The V call is TRBV5-1, the J call TRBJ1-1; 7 nucleotides match TRBD1. The CDR3 is 16 residues long. CDR1 and CDR2 from the germline V gene are SGHRS and YFSETQ.

This clone was counted between two and nine times. The chain carries TRBV6-6 and TRBJ2-7, with D perhaps TRBD1 (5 bases). V lost 10 bases to trimming and J lost 2 bases, with 9 bases between them. Germline CDR1 and CDR2: MNHNY and SVGAGI (reference sequence). This CDR3 has 11 amino acids. This chain's CDR3 is CATMDTYEQYF. DNA of the CDR3: TGTGCCACCATGGACACCTACGAGCAGTACTTC.

About this clone itself: This sample includes further DNA sequences coding for the same CDR3. J is TRBJ1-4 and V is TRBV5-1, with a tentative D call TRBD1 (5 bases). Germline CDR1 is SGHRS and CDR2 is YFSETQ. This CDR3 contains 14 residues. The germline V and J ends were trimmed by 4 bases and 4 bases, with 11 bases remaining between them. The CDR3 sequence is CASSPAGVNEKLFF. The CDR3 nucleotides are TGCGCCAGCAGCCCGGCGGGGGTTAATGAAAAACTGTTTTTT.

The V gene is TRBV28, the J gene TRBJ1-6, with TRBD1 matching over 9 bases. This CDR3 region has 14 residues. Germline V CDR1 and CDR2: MDHEN, SYDVKM. V gave up 4 bases and J gave up 9 bases; unmatched junction bases: 4. CDR3 protein: CASSSGQGGSPLHF. The CDR3 DNA reads as TGTGCCAGCAGTTCGGGACAGGGTGGTTCACCCCTCCACTTT.

V and J are TRBV18 and TRBJ1-6; weak D call: TRBD1 (6 bases). The CDR3 runs 15 residues. CDR1 is KGHSH and CDR2 is LQKENI in the germline V gene. Trimming shortened V by 2 bases and J by 7 bases, and 12 bases separated the two germline ends. The CDR3: CASSPYQGFNSPLHF. Here the CDR3 DNA reads TGTGCCAGCTCACCATATCAGGGGTTCAATTCACCCCTCCACTTT.

This chain uses TRBV6-1 with TRBJ2-2; D remains unclear. CDR1 is MNHNS and CDR2 is SASEGT in the germline V gene. The CDR3 has 15 residues. Trimming shortened V by 10 bases and J by 3 bases, and 18 bases separated the two germline ends. As DNA, the CDR3 is TGTGCCACCCGACCCGACTCGCGCGACACCGGGGAGCTGTTTTTT. Encoded protein: CATRPDSRDTGELFF.

CDR3 DNA: TGTGCCAGTAGTTACAGGTTCCAAGAGACCCAGTACTTC. Translating it yields CASSYRFQETQYF. The chain combines TRBV19 with TRBJ2-5; TRBD1 might be the D (5 bases). The germline V and J ends were trimmed by 5 bases and 1 base, with 8 bases remaining between them. Per germline, CDR1 LNHDA and CDR2 SQIVND (reference sequence). This CDR3 has 13 amino acids.

This clone was picked up a small number of times. The chain is built from TRBV2 and TRBJ1-6; 7 positions agree with TRBD1. Germline loops: CDR1 SNHLY, CDR2 FYNNEI. V lost 6 bases, J lost 8 bases, and 13 bases stayed unmatched. The CDR3 runs to 16 residues. DNA for the CDR3: TGTGCCAGCAGCCAACAGGGGAGAGTCGGGCATTCACCCCTCCACTTT. Amino acid sequence: CASSQQGRVGHSPLHF.

J is TRBJ1-1 and V is TRBV6-6; D remains ambiguous. Deletions cut 0 bases from V and 4 bases from J, with 9 bases between. There are 14 residues in the CDR3. Looked up from germline, CDR1 is MNHNY and CDR2 is SVGAGI (reference sequence). The CDR3 is CASSYSVRGTEAFF. DNA for the CDR3: TGTGCCAGCAGTTACTCGGTTAGAGGCACTGAAGCTTTCTTT.

This clone appeared once. The same CDR3 is also encoded by other DNA sequences in this sample. This chain links TRBV2 with TRBJ1-1; D gene ambiguous. Trimming pared 2 bases from V and 3 bases from J, leaving 10 bases between. The CDR3 extends over 14 amino acids. Germline V gene sequence: CDR1 SNHLY, CDR2 FYNNEI. The CDR3 protein is CASSESQEHTEAFF. CDR3 bases: TGTGCCAGCAGTGAATCTCAGGAACACACTGAAGCTTTCTTT. The full variable domain, its missing parts supplied by reference TRBV2 and TRBJ1-1, is EPEVTQTPSHQVTQMGQEVILRCVPISNHLYFYWYRQILGQKVEFLVSFYNNEISEKSEIFDDQFSVERPDGSNFTLKIRSTKLEDSAMYFCASSESQEHTEAFFGQGTRLTVV.